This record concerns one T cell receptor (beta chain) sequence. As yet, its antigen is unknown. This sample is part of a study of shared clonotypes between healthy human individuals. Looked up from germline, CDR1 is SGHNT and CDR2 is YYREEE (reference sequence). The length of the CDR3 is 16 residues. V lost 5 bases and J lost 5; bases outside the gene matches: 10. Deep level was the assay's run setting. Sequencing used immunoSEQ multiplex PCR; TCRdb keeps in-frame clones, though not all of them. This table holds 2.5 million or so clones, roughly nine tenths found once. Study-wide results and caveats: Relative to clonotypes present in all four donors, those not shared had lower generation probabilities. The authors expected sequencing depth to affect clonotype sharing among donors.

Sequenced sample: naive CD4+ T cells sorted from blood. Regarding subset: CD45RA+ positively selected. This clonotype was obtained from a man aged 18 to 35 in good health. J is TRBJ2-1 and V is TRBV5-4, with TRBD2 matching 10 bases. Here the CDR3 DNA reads TGTGCCAGCAGTAAACCTCTAGCGGGGGACCACAATGAGCAGTTCTTC. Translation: CASSKPLAGDHNEQFF.